These T cell receptor beta chains were read from a single sample in a study of blood T cell repertoires in COVID-19. TCRdb's copy holds only in-frame clones and misses some; the assay was immunoSEQ multiplex PCR. The repertoire holds approximately 240,000 clones, with approximately 90% as singletons. The sample taken for sequencing was PBMCs or T cells enriched from blood (not recorded which). All receptors come from a woman younger than 30 who had recovered from COVID-19. CDR3s leave out the opening cysteine and the closing phenylalanine or tryptophan.

j_gene | v_gene | CDR3aa
TRBJ2-5 | TRBV5-4 | ACIAGGGLQETQY
TRBJ1-6 | TRBV5-1 | ASSCDRDSEDSPLH
TRBJ1-2 | TRBV27 | ASSGDRGHGYT
TRBJ2-1 | TRBV24-1 | ATPWVGSSSYNEQF
TRBJ2-2 | TRBV5-1 | ASSSLANTGELF
TRBJ2-1 | TRBV11-3 | ASSRVGGAHNEQF
TRBJ1-1 | TRBV5-5 | ASSLYSHTEAF
TRBJ1-2 | TRBV7-2 | ASSPRSGGYGYT
TRBJ2-4 | TRBV4-1 | ASSQEAGGPWRRGAKNIQY
TRBJ1-1 | TRBV18 | ASSPQSLNTEAF
TRBJ1-2 | TRBV7-9 | ASGMDSRSWKANYGYT
TRBJ1-4 | TRBV10-2 | ATRTGGGEKLF
TRBJ2-5 | TRBV7-8 | ASSQDPRKREGGETQY
TRBJ1-5 | TRBV19 | ASSIGSGNQPQH
TRBJ2-7 | TRBV11-1 | ASSWDPAGEQY
TRBJ2-7 | TRBV5-5 | ASSSNEQY
TRBJ1-1 | TRBV5-6 | ASRANTEAF
TRBJ1-2 | TRBV5-4 | ASSEPTGPNYGYT
TRBJ1-5 | TRBV19 | ASSKLDSRDQPQH
TRBJ1-1 | TRBV11-2 | ASSYPGTTDTEAF
TRBJ2-3 | TRBV28 | ASRTGALGSDTQY
TRBJ2-3 | TRBV24-1 | ATSDLSGTRPNTQY
TRBJ2-3 | TRBV7-9 | ASSARRSTDTQY
TRBJ2-1 | TRBV19 | ASSSGQTNNEQF
TRBJ2-2 | TRBV18 | ASSPPFPSTNTGELF
TRBJ1-1 | TRBV21-1 | ASSKRVRGGTGVEWHTEAF
TRBJ1-5 | TRBV5-1 | ASSWGGGNQPQH
TRBJ1-2 | TRBV4-3 | ASSQDPGQPYGYT